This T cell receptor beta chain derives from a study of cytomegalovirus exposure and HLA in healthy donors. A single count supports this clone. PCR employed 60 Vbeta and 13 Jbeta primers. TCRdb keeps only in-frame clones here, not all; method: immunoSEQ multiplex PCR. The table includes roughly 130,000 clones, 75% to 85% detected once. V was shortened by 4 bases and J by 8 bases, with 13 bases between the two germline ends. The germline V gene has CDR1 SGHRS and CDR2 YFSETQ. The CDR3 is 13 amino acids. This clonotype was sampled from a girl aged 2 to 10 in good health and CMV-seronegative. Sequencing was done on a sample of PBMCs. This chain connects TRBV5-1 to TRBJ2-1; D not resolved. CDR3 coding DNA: TGCGCCAGCAGCCCGCCACGGGTCGATGAGCAGTTCTTC. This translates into CASSPPRVDEQFF.